A selection of T cell receptor beta chains follows, all from one sample in a study of blood T cells in healthy people across ages. In TCRdb, the 5' RACE reads were re-called with MiXCR into one record per CDR3 protein. The sample yields 700,000 to 950,000 distinct CDR3 sequences, roughly 43% seen once. What was sequenced was blood. All receptors come from a woman aged 55-70 years in good health. CDR3s include the opening cysteine and the closing phenylalanine or tryptophan. Each record gives: V gene, J gene, D gene, clone size, CDR3 DNA, CDR3 protein. A D gene is named only where the DNA matches it firmly. Clone size is shown for a subset of rows, as once, few, many or a class of expanded clone.

>TRBV10-3|TRBJ2-1|TRBD2|-
TGTGCCATCAGTCGGGGGGGGAATGAGCAGTTCTTC
CAISRGGNEQFF
>TRBV7-9|TRBJ2-1|-|-
TGTGCCAGCAGCGTCGGACAGCCCAATGAGCAGTTCTTC
CASSVGQPNEQFF
>TRBV5-1|TRBJ2-3|TRBD2|few
TGCGCCAGCAGCTTGACTAGCGGGGGCACCACAGATACGCAGTATTTT
CASSLTSGGTTDTQYF
>TRBV25-1|TRBJ1-4|TRBD1|-
TGTGCCAGCAGTGCATCCGCCGGGACAGAAGTCTTCGTCCTTGAAAAACTGTTTTTT
CASSASAGTEVFVLEKLFF
>TRBV3-1|TRBJ2-3|TRBD2|-
TGTGCCAGCAGCCAGGGGACTAGCGGAAGAGAAAGCACAGATACGCAGTATTTT
CASSQGTSGRESTDTQYF
>TRBV5-1|TRBJ1-1|-|few
TGCGCCAGCGGCCGGGGATTGGGAAACACTGAAGCTTTCTTT
CASGRGLGNTEAFF
>TRBV9|TRBJ1-1|-|few
TGTGCCAGCAGCGTAGCGATGAACACTGAAGCTTTCTTT
CASSVAMNTEAFF
>TRBV21-1|TRBJ2-5|-|-
TGTGACCGCAGCAGCTCCAAGGTTGAGACCCAGTACTTC
CDRSSSKVETQYF
>TRBV5-1|TRBJ2-1|TRBD2|many
TGCGCCAGCAGCGGGGGGGGGAACAATGAGCAGTTCTTC
CASSGGGNNEQFF
>TRBV20-1|TRBJ2-7|TRBD2|-
TGCAGTGTCCCAGCGGGAAATACCTACAATGAGCAGTACTTC
CSVPAGNTYNEQYF
>TRBV7-2|TRBJ2-5|TRBD2|-
TGTGCCAGCAGGGGGACTAGCGGGTACCCCCGCCTGGAGACCCAGTACTTC
CASRGTSGYPRLETQYF
>TRBV29-1|TRBJ2-7|TRBD2|many
TGCAGCGCGGGACTAGCGGGAGACGAGCAGTACTTC
CSAGLAGDEQYF
>TRBV6-2/TRBV6-3|TRBJ2-7|TRBD1|-
TGTGCCAGCACCGGTAGGGACAGGTTTTCCTACGGGCAGTACTTC
CASTGRDRFSYGQYF
>TRBV27|TRBJ2-1|-|few
TGTGCCAGCACCCAGGACAAGGGATATTCTGAGCAGTTCTTC
CASTQDKGYSEQFF
>TRBV27|TRBJ2-5|-|few
TGTGCCAGCAGTCCGGCGGGGGCTGTGCAGTACTTC
CASSPAGAVQYF
>TRBV7-6|TRBJ2-7|-|few
TGTGCCAGCAGCCCCGGCTTGCCCTCCGAGCAGTACTTC
CASSPGLPSEQYF
>TRBV4-1|TRBJ2-5|TRBD1|-
TGCGCCAGCAGCCAATCGACAGGGTCGTACCAAGAGACCCAGTACTTC
CASSQSTGSYQETQYF
>TRBV6-2/TRBV6-3|TRBJ2-5|TRBD2|few
TGTGCCAGCAGTTGGCGACTAGCGGAAGAGACCCAGTACTTC
CASSWRLAEETQYF
>TRBV10-3|TRBJ2-5|-|few
TGTGCCATCAGTGGACAGAGAGGAGAGACCCAGTACTTC
CAISGQRGETQYF
>TRBV20-1|TRBJ2-1|-|-
TGCAGTGCTAGAGTGTCGGGACTGGACTACAATGAGCAGTTCTTC
CSARVSGLDYNEQFF
>TRBV7-3|TRBJ1-1|TRBD1|-
TGTGCCAGCAGCTTAAAGGCCACAGGGGATGCGGCTTTCTTT
CASSLKATGDAAFF
>TRBV20-1|TRBJ2-4|TRBD1|few
TGCAGTGCTAGTGGACAGGGGCTAGCCAAAAACATTCAGTACTTC
CSASGQGLAKNIQYF
>TRBV5-1|TRBJ2-3|TRBD1|-
TGCGCCAGCAGCTGGAGCCCCGGGACAGGAACAGATACGCAGTATTTT
CASSWSPGTGTDTQYF
>TRBV27|TRBJ1-2|TRBD1|once
TGTGCCAGCAGTCCCCGACAGGGAGCCCATTCTAACTATGGCTACACCTTC
CASSPRQGAHSNYGYTF
>TRBV20-1|TRBJ2-1|TRBD2|-
TGCAGTGCTCCGTCTAGCGGGCCCTACTCCTACAATGAGCAGTTCTTC
CSAPSSGPYSYNEQFF
>TRBV6-1|TRBJ2-7|-|-
TGTGCCAGCAGTGAAGCGTTTGAAGGCCGCGAGCAGTACTTC
CASSEAFEGREQYF
>TRBV3-1|TRBJ2-7|-|-
TGTGCCAGCAACCTTGGGGAGAGGCCCTACGAGCAGTACTTC
CASNLGERPYEQYF
>TRBV5-1|TRBJ2-7|-|-
TGCGCCAGCAGGTTGACGTCCTACGAGCAGTACTTC
CASRLTSYEQYF
>TRBV4-3|TRBJ2-1|TRBD2|-
TGCGCCAGCAGCCAAGAAAAACTAGCGAACTACAATGAGCAGTTCTTC
CASSQEKLANYNEQFF
>TRBV12-3/TRBV12-4|TRBJ2-1|TRBD2|-
TGTGCCAGCAGATCCTCCGGGACTAGCAATGAGCAGTTCTTC
CASRSSGTSNEQFF
>TRBV4-2|TRBJ2-1|TRBD2|-
TGTGCCAGCAGCCAAGATGGGACTAGCGGTTACAATGAGCAGTTCTTC
CASSQDGTSGYNEQFF
>TRBV6-1|TRBJ1-5|-|few
TGTGCCAGCAGTGAAGTTGGCAGGCCTAGGGGCCATCAGCCCCAGCATTTT
CASSEVGRPRGHQPQHF
>TRBV20-1|TRBJ1-2|-|few
TGCAGTGCTCCGGGGCAGGGCGGCTGGTCTAACTATGGCTACACCTTC
CSAPGQGGWSNYGYTF
>TRBV5-1|TRBJ2-1|-|few
TGCGCCAGCAGCCTGATTCCTAGCGACGATGAGCAGTTCTTC
CASSLIPSDDEQFF
>TRBV19|TRBJ1-2|-|-
TGTGCCAGTAGACAAGGGGACAAGGGCCCGGTCGGCTACACCTTC
CASRQGDKGPVGYTF
>TRBV11-3|TRBJ2-7|-|-
TGTGCCAGCAGCTGGGGTGGGCAGGGCCCCTACGAGCAGTACTTC
CASSWGGQGPYEQYF
>TRBV6-1|TRBJ2-3|TRBD2|few
TGTGCCAGCAGTGAACTAGCGGGACCAGATACGCAGTATTTT
CASSELAGPDTQYF
>TRBV6-5|TRBJ2-7|TRBD2|few
TGTGCCAGCAGTTACTCCGGTTGGGCGGGAGTTAAGAACGAGCAGTACTTC
CASSYSGWAGVKNEQYF
>TRBV9|TRBJ1-6|TRBD1|few
TGTGCCAGCAGCGGCGGACAGGGGCTTATGTATAATTCACCCCTCCACTTT
CASSGGQGLMYNSPLHF
>TRBV11-2|TRBJ2-4|TRBD2|few
TGTGCCAGCAGCCCGCCTGGACTAGCGGGAGGGCCTGGGAACATTCAGTACTTC
CASSPPGLAGGPGNIQYF
>TRBV6-5|TRBJ1-1|-|-
TGTGCCAGCAGTTACGGCCGGGACACTAACACTGAAGCTTTCTTT
CASSYGRDTNTEAFF
>TRBV7-9|TRBJ2-5|-|many
TGTGCCAGCAGCTTCTCACAGTACCAAGAGACCCAGTACTTC
CASSFSQYQETQYF
>TRBV11-2|TRBJ2-5|TRBD1|-
TGTGCCAGCAGCCTACTTCCAGGGGGCGTGGGGGGTAGGTCTTCGTCGGAGACCCAGTACTTC
CASSLLPGGVGGRSSSETQYF
>TRBV4-2|TRBJ2-5|-|few
TGTGCCAGCAGCACAGGGTCGGAGACCCAGTACTTC
CASSTGSETQYF
>TRBV12-3/TRBV12-4|TRBJ2-5|-|-
TGTGCCAGCACCATTGCAGGGATTGGGACTCGCAGTCAAGAGACCCAGTACTTC
CASTIAGIGTRSQETQYF
>TRBV6-4|TRBJ2-3|-|-
TGTGCCAGCAGTGACTCGGCCAGCCCAGAATGGGATACGCAGTATTTT
CASSDSASPEWDTQYF
>TRBV7-2|TRBJ1-5|TRBD1|-
TGTGCCAGCAGCACGCACGGGGACAGGGGGCAGCCCCAGCATTTT
CASSTHGDRGQPQHF
>TRBV3-1|TRBJ1-1|-|-
TGTGCCAGCAGCCAGGCCGATCGGAACACTGAAGCTTTCTTT
CASSQADRNTEAFF
>TRBV5-1|TRBJ2-3|-|many
TGCGCCAGCAGCCTTGACATCGCTCCACAGGGTACGCAGTATTTT
CASSLDIAPQGTQYF
>TRBV7-3|TRBJ2-5|TRBD1|-
TGTGCCAGCAGCTTAAAGGGACAGGGGATTGAGCAGTACTTC
CASSLKGQGIEQYF
>TRBV5-6|TRBJ2-7|-|-
TGTGCCAGCAGCCCTCGGGTCGGGGGGCGCACCTACGAGCAGTACTTC
CASSPRVGGRTYEQYF
>TRBV4-3|TRBJ2-3|-|many
TGCGCCAGCAGCCATCGAAGGGGGGAGCAAGATACGCAGTATTTT
CASSHRRGEQDTQYF
>TRBV24-1|TRBJ2-7|-|-
TGTGCCACCAGTGATTTGCTTTCAAATGAGCAGTACTTC
CATSDLLSNEQYF
>TRBV9|TRBJ2-1|-|-
TGTGCCAGCAGCGCGGAGGGGAACAATGAGCAGTTCTTC
CASSAEGNNEQFF
>TRBV29-1|TRBJ2-1|-|many
TGCAGCGTTGAAGGGGTGCAATACAATGAGCAGTTCTTC
CSVEGVQYNEQFF
>TRBV27|TRBJ2-2|-|few
TGTGCCAGCAGGCCCCCACGGGGCAGGGAGCTGTTTTTT
CASRPPRGRELFF